One and the same sample provided the 27 T cell receptor beta chains below, sequenced in a study of T cell clones after liver transplantation. Only in-frame clones appear in the TCRdb table, and some are missing; sequencing was by immunoSEQ multiplex PCR. The table includes about 85,000 clones, 70% to 85% detected once. The source material was CD4+ T cells from blood, sampled 46 months after liver transplant. The receptors come from a human patient who received a liver transplant. Some T cells may originate from the graft donor.

There are a few counts of this clone. This chain connects TRBV6-5 to TRBJ1-2, with 7 bases identical to TRBD1. With 5 bases clipped from V and 7 bases from J, the junction kept 10 bases outside the gene matches. CDR3 size: 14 residues. Germline assignment: CDR1 MNHEY and CDR2 SVGAGI. The CDR3, as DNA: TGTGCCAGCAGTGGCTCAGGGGGTGGTGGTGGCTACACCTTC. It translates to CASSGSGGGGGYTF.

The chain has TRBV28 and TRBJ1-2; no definite D call. V dropped 6 bases and J dropped 14 bases, with 16 bases sitting between them. CDR1 is MDHEN and CDR2 is SYDVKM in the germline V gene. This CDR3 is built from 11 residues. The CDR3 nucleotides read TGTGCCAGCAGGGATTCCCTAGGAAGGACCTTC. Translation: CASRDSLGRTF.

The rearrangement links TRBV5-1 to TRBJ2-5; 7 nucleotides agree with TRBD1. The germline gives CDR1 SGHRS, CDR2 YFSETQ. The J segment lost 2 bases and the V segment lost 4 bases, leaving 14 bases of the junction unmatched. This CDR3 spans 17 amino acids. This chain's CDR3 is CASSLTTGQRNQETQYF. The DNA for the CDR3 is TGCGCCAGCAGCCTTACCACGGGACAGCGGAATCAAGAGACCCAGTACTTC.

The V gene is TRBV5-1, the J gene TRBJ2-6; possibly TRBD1 for D (6 bases). Trimming took off 2 bases at V and 3 bases at J, with 9 bases between the two ends. The germline V gene encodes CDR1 SGHRS and CDR2 YFSETQ. CDR3 length: 15 amino acids. CDR3 region: CASSLGQFGANVLTF. For the CDR3, the DNA is TGCGCCAGCAGCTTAGGACAGTTTGGGGCCAACGTCCTGACTTTC.

The chain is built from TRBV6-1 and TRBJ1-5; D is ambiguous. Trimming took 3 bases from V and 5 from J, leaving 11 bases between them. From germline, CDR1 is MNHNS and CDR2 SASEGT. This CDR3 spans 14 amino acids. CDR3 sequence (DNA): TGTGCCAGCAGTGATCCGACTGAGGATCAGCCCCAGCATTTT. This gives the protein CASSDPTEDQPQHF.

In the case of this clone: It may be a read error: a sequence one base away is much more abundant. The rearrangement joins TRBV21-1 to TRBJ2-7. TRBV21-1 is a documented pseudogene. The CDR3 loop spans 15 amino acids. The CDR3 sequence is CASSKPEPSVDEQYF. The CDR3 nucleotides are TGTGCCAGCAGCAAACCGGAACCCTCCGTTGACGAGCAGTACTTC.

The V and J genes are TRBV6-1 and TRBJ2-3; no firm D call. From germline, CDR1 is MNHNS and CDR2 SASEGT. Between the trimmed V and J ends, which lost 2 bases and 3 bases, there was a span of 15 bases. This CDR3 has 16 amino acids. DNA of the CDR3: TGTGCCAGCAGTGAACGAGTCGGCTTCTTTACAGATACGCAGTATTTT. Translation gives CASSERVGFFTDTQYF.

This clone turned up a few times. Within the sample, other DNA sequences also encode this same CDR3. The V gene is TRBV6-5, the J gene TRBJ1-4; no firm D call. V was pared by 2 bases and J by 4 bases, with 5 bases between. The germline V gene encodes CDR1 MNHEY and CDR2 SVGAGI. The length of the CDR3 is 13 residues. The CDR3 DNA reads as TGTGCCAGCAGTTACCGGGGTAATGAAAAACTGTTTTTT. Translation: CASSYRGNEKLFF.

The V call is TRBV9, the J call TRBJ2-5; D gene uncertain. This CDR3 is built from 14 residues. The V gene's germline CDR1 is SGDLS and CDR2 YYNGEE. V dropped 0 bases and J dropped 3 bases, with 9 bases sitting between them. The CDR3 DNA reads TGTGCCAGCAGCGTAGGGGCAACCAAAGAGACCCAGTACTTC. The encoded protein is CASSVGATKETQYF. The variable domain in full, completed from reference TRBV9 and TRBJ2-5, reads DSGVTQTPKHLITATGQRVTLRCSPRSGDLSVYWYQQSLDQGLQFLIQYYNGEERAKGNILERFSAQQFPDLHSELNLSSLELGDSALYFCASSVGATKETQYFGPGTRLLVL.

This chain connects TRBV9 to TRBJ2-3; 9 positions match TRBD1. V trimming: 6 bases; J trimming: 5 bases; junction bases outside the gene matches: 10. This CDR3 contains 15 residues. In germline, CDR1 is SGDLS, CDR2 YYNGEE. Here the CDR3 reads CASTPGQGGGDTQYF. For the CDR3, the DNA is TGTGCCAGCACCCCGGGACAGGGCGGGGGAGATACGCAGTATTTT. The full variable domain, with the rest looked up from reference TRBV9 and TRBJ2-3, is DSGVTQTPKHLITATGQRVTLRCSPRSGDLSVYWYQQSLDQGLQFLIQYYNGEERAKGNILERFSAQQFPDLHSELNLSSLELGDSALYFCASTPGQGGGDTQYFGPGTRLTVL.

The chain employs TRBV6-6 and TRBJ1-5, with D tentatively TRBD1 (5 bases). The CDR3 consists of 15 residues. Germline lookup yields CDR1 MNHNY and CDR2 SVGAGI (reference sequence). V was clipped by 5 bases and J by 0 bases, with 11 bases between them. The CDR3 coding sequence is TGTGCCAGCAGTACAATAACAGGTAGCAATCAGCCCCAGCATTTT. It is translated as CASSTITGSNQPQHF.

The gene calls are TRBV7-2 and TRBJ1-3; D call uncertain. Trimming pared 2 bases from V and 0 bases from J, leaving 14 bases between. Germline V gene lookup returns CDR1 SGHTA and CDR2 FQGNSA. The CDR3 is 17 residues long. The CDR3 here is CASSLFPSFYSGNTIYF. The CDR3, as DNA: TGTGCCAGCAGCTTATTCCCTTCCTTCTACTCTGGAAACACCATATATTTT.

V is TRBV5-1 and J is TRBJ2-7; 11 bases map to TRBD2. This CDR3 spans 15 amino acids. Trimming removed 2 bases from V and 4 bases from J; junction bases left unmatched: 5. Germline values: CDR1 SGHRS, CDR2 YFSETQ. Here the CDR3 reads CASSLGSGRVYEQYF. The CDR3 coding sequence is TGCGCCAGCAGCTTAGGTAGCGGGAGGGTTTACGAGCAGTACTTC.

This chain links TRBV19 with TRBJ2-3, with TRBD2 matching 8 bases. The CDR3 consists of 16 residues. Germline-derived CDR1 and CDR2 are LNHDA and SQIVND (reference sequence). V shed 3 bases and J 2 bases; nucleotides not matched to a gene: 7. DNA of the CDR3: TGTGCCAGTAGTATGGACACTAGCGGAACCACAGATACGCAGTATTTT. Protein: CASSMDTSGTTDTQYF.

The chain combines TRBV7-2 with TRBJ2-4; D is ambiguous. Trimming removed 1 base at V and 7 bases at J, with 8 bases between. The CDR3 is 13 amino acids. The germline CDR1 and CDR2 sequences are SGHTA and FQGNSA. The CDR3 loop reads CASSLDGRNIQYF. DNA of the CDR3: TGTGCCAGCAGCTTAGACGGTCGGAACATTCAGTACTTC.

This clone was seen many times. The chain joins TRBV1 to TRBJ2-7. TRBV1 is deemed a pseudogene. CDR3 length: 14 amino acids. In DNA, the CDR3 is TGCACCAGCAGCCGTGGGGGAAGGGTGGACGAGCAGTACTTC. It codes for CTSSRGGRVDEQYF.

In nucleotides, the CDR3 is TGTGCCAGCAGACTGGGAGAGACCCAGTACTTC. It codes for CASRLGETQYF. This sequence joins TRBV6-1 and TRBJ2-5; no reliable D call. This CDR3 comprises 11 residues. The V and J ends lost 6 bases and 4 bases respectively, with 6 bases between them. The germline gives CDR1 MNHNS, CDR2 SASEGT.

The chain joins TRBV7-2 to TRBJ2-7; the D is unclear. The germline CDR1 and CDR2 sequences are SGHTA and FQGNSA. The CDR3 consists of 13 residues. V lost 1 base and J lost 6, with 10 bases in between. CDR3 DNA: TGTGCCAGCAGCTTAGGTCTGGCTCTCGAGCAGTACTTC. Amino acid sequence: CASSLGLALEQYF.

V and J are TRBV28 and TRBJ1-5; possible D gene TRBD1, 6 bases. The length of the CDR3 is 17 residues. Germline V lookup: CDR1 MDHEN, CDR2 SYDVKM. Trimming took 8 bases from V and 0 from J, leaving 20 bases between them. This CDR3 reads CASPPAGGQFSNQPQHF. In DNA, the CDR3 is TGTGCCAGCCCTCCGGCGGGCGGACAGTTTAGCAATCAGCCCCAGCATTTT.

The chain combines TRBV6-6 with TRBJ1-1, with TRBD1 matching over 10 bases. Per germline, CDR1 MNHNY and CDR2 SVGAGI (reference sequence). V gave up 5 bases and J gave up 5 bases; unmatched junction bases: 2. This CDR3 contains 13 residues. CDR3 sequence: CASSTDRGTEAFF. The CDR3 bases are TGTGCCAGCAGTACGGACAGGGGGACTGAAGCTTTCTTT.

The chain carries TRBV6-1 and TRBJ1-2; weak D call: TRBD1 (6 bases). Trimming shortened V by 4 bases and J by 6 bases, and 9 bases separated the two germline ends. The CDR3 loop spans 12 amino acids. Germline V gene sequence: CDR1 MNHNS, CDR2 SASEGT. As DNA, the CDR3 is TGTGCCAGCAGTGTACAGGGCCATGGCTACACCTTC. Its translation is CASSVQGHGYTF.

V gene TRBV19 combines with J gene TRBJ1-5, with D possibly matching TRBD1 (5 bases). With 7 bases removed from V and 2 bases from J, the gap between germline ends came to 12 bases. Germline CDR1 is LNHDA and CDR2 is SQIVND (reference sequence). The CDR3 length is 14 residues. The CDR3: CASNSRGGNQPQHF. For the CDR3, the DNA is TGTGCCAGTAACTCCCGGGGGGGCAATCAGCCCCAGCATTTT. The whole variable domain, remainder taken from reference TRBV19 and TRBJ1-5, is DGGITQSPKYLFRKEGQNVTLSCEQNLNHDAMYWYRQDPGQGLRLIYYSQIVNDFQKGDIAEGYSVSREKKESFPLTVTSAQKNPTAFYLCASNSRGGNQPQHFGDGTRLSIL.

The chain uses TRBV5-4 and TRBJ1-4; D is possibly TRBD1 (5 bases). CDR1 is SGHNT, CDR2 YYREEE, per germline (reference sequence). Trimming pared 2 bases from V and 7 bases from J, leaving 12 bases between. CDR3 length: 14 amino acids. For the CDR3, the DNA is TGTGCCAGCAGCTTTGGGGGGAACGGTGAAAAACTGTTTTTT. The encoded protein is CASSFGGNGEKLFF. Based on the CDR3 plus reference TRBV5-4 and TRBJ1-4, the full variable domain is ETGVTQSPTHLIKTRGQQVTLRCSSQSGHNTVSWYQQALGQGPQFIFQYYREEENGRGNFPPRFSGLQFPNYSSELNVNALELDDSALYLCASSFGGNGEKLFFGSGTQLSVL.

The chain combines TRBV9 with TRBJ2-2; 8 bases line up with TRBD2. With 3 bases clipped from V and 0 bases from J, the junction kept 4 bases outside the gene matches. The CDR3 length is 16 residues. Looked up from germline, CDR1 is SGDLS and CDR2 is YYNGEE. CDR3 residues: CASSGQGLANTGELFF. CDR3 bases: TGTGCCAGCAGCGGCCAGGGACTAGCGAACACCGGGGAGCTGTTTTTT.

The DNA of the CDR3 is TGTGCCAGCACCCCGATGGCGGGACAATTCTATGGCTACACCTTC. As protein: CASTPMAGQFYGYTF. The chain uses TRBV6-6 and TRBJ1-2; possible D gene TRBD1, 6 bases. CDR3 length: 15 residues. Germline loops: CDR1 MNHNY, CDR2 SVGAGI (reference sequence). Deletions cut 7 bases from V and 4 bases from J, with 19 bases between.

The chain links TRBV30 to TRBJ2-1; tentative D call: TRBD2 (6 bases). CDR3 size: 14 residues. Trimming shortened V by 4 bases and J by 9 bases, and 19 bases separated the two germline ends. CDR1 is GTSNPN and CDR2 is SVGIG in the germline V gene (reference sequence). CDR3 nucleotides: TGTGCCTGGAAGGTCGGGAGTTTTATCAGTGAGCAGTTCTTC. Its protein product is CAWKVGSFISEQFF.

This clone was counted once. V is TRBV10-2 and J is TRBJ2-1, with 7 positions matching TRBD1. Trimming removed 6 bases from V and 4 bases from J; junction bases left unmatched: 12. The germline gives CDR1 WSHSY, CDR2 SAAADI. The CDR3 is 16 residues long. This CDR3 reads CASSEVARGSYNEQFF. The CDR3 DNA is TGCGCCAGCAGCGAAGTGGCCAGGGGGTCTTACAATGAGCAGTTCTTC.